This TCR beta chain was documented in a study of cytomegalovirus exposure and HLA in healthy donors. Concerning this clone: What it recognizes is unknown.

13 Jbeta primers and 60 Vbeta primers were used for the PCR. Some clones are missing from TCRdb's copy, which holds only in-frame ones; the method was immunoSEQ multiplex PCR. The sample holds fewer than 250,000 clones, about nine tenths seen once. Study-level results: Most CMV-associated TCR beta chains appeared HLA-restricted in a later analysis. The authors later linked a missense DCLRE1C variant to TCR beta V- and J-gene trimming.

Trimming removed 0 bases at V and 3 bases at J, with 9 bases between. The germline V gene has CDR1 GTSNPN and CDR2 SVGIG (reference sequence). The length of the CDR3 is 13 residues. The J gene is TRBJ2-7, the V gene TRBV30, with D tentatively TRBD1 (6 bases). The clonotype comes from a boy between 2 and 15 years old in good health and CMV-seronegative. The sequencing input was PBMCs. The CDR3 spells CAWSVDRHYEQYF. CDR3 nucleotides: TGTGCCTGGAGTGTCGACAGGCACTACGAGCAGTACTTC.